The 27 T cell receptor beta chains below were found in one sample sequenced in a study of siplizumab effects on memory and regulatory T cells. Only in-frame clones appear in the TCRdb table, and some are missing; sequencing was by immunoSEQ multiplex PCR. The data show 110,000 or so clones, under 95% seen once. Sequenced material: Tregs sorted from blood. Every receptor here comes from a human donor in good health.

This rearrangement joins TRBV19 to TRBJ2-3, with D tentatively TRBD1 or TRBD2 (5 bases each). The CDR3 is made up of 15 amino acids. CDR1 is LNHDA, CDR2 SQIVND, per germline (reference sequence). Trimming stripped 7 bases from V and 6 bases from J, with 20 bases between. The CDR3 is CASTVPGPSGDTQYF. In nucleotides, the CDR3 is TGTGCCAGTACCGTACCGGGGCCGTCGGGTGATACGCAGTATTTT. Looking up the rest from reference TRBV19 and TRBJ2-3 gives the full variable domain: DGGITQSPKYLFRKEGQNVTLSCEQNLNHDAMYWYRQDPGQGLRLIYYSQIVNDFQKGDIAEGYSVSREKKESFPLTVTSAQKNPTAFYLCASTVPGPSGDTQYFGPGTRLTVL.

To note about this clone: The sample carries other DNA sequences with the same CDR3. The chain's CDR3 is CASSLVDGNQPQHF. In nucleotides, the CDR3 is TGTGCCAGCAGCTTAGTGGACGGCAATCAGCCCCAGCATTTT. The chain joins TRBV5-6 to TRBJ1-5; D unresolved. This CDR3 has 14 residues. V was trimmed by 2 bases and J by 2 bases, leaving 8 bases between them. The germline gives CDR1 SGHDT, CDR2 YYEEEE.

The V gene is TRBV10-3, the J gene TRBJ1-6; D gene uncertain. The germline CDR1 and CDR2 sequences are ENHRY and SYGVKD. V was trimmed by 5 bases and J by 8 bases, leaving 13 bases between them. There are 14 residues in the CDR3. The CDR3 DNA sequence: TGTGCCATCAGTCCGGGAGAGCAGCATTCACCCCTCCACTTT. Protein product: CAISPGEQHSPLHF.

The rearrangement links TRBV5-8 to TRBJ2-6; D remains unclear. CDR1 is SGHTS, CDR2 YDEGEE, per germline. Trimming took off 2 bases at V and 0 bases at J, with 6 bases between the two ends. The CDR3 has 15 residues. DNA of the CDR3: TGTGCCAGCAGCTTTCGGGTCTCTGGGGCCAACGTCCTGACTTTC. It specifies CASSFRVSGANVLTF.

The chain combines TRBV21-1 with TRBJ2-5; TRBD2, the table's D call, was not compared with the DNA. TRBV21-1 corresponds to a pseudogene. The CDR3 sequence is 15 residues long. The CDR3 reads CASCRRECTQETQYF. DNA for the CDR3: TGTGCCAGCTGTCGGAGGGAATGCACCCAGGAGACCCAGTACTTC.

J is TRBJ2-1 and V is TRBV5-6; 9 bases are shared with TRBD2. The CDR3 sequence is 13 residues long. CDR1 and CDR2 from the germline V gene are SGHDT and YYEEEE. Written as DNA, the CDR3 is TGTGAGTCCAGCGGGAGGAGGTACAATGAGCAGTTCTTC. Translation: CESSGRRYNEQFF.

This sequence joins TRBV2 and TRBJ1-2, with 7 bases aligning to TRBD1. The CDR3 contains 14 residues. Trimming removed 8 bases from V and 4 bases from J; junction bases left unmatched: 10. Germline V gene data show CDR1 as SNHLY and CDR2 as FYNNEI. The CDR3 spells CASDVQGLGYGYTF. The CDR3 DNA reads TGTGCCAGCGACGTACAGGGGTTAGGCTATGGCTACACCTTC. The full variable domain, completed using reference TRBV2 and TRBJ1-2, is EPEVTQTPSHQVTQMGQEVILRCVPISNHLYFYWYRQILGQKVEFLVSFYNNEISEKSEIFDDQFSVERPDGSNFTLKIRSTKLEDSAMYFCASDVQGLGYGYTFGSGTRLTVV.

J is TRBJ1-1 and V is TRBV2; no definite D call. This CDR3 region has 13 residues. Germline V lookup: CDR1 SNHLY, CDR2 FYNNEI. The ends were cut back, 10 bases at V and 0 bases at J, with 12 bases in the middle. In DNA form, the CDR3 reads TGTGCCACGTATTGGACGATGAACACTGAAGCTTTCTTT. This sequence encodes CATYWTMNTEAFF.

The chain uses TRBV6-5 and TRBJ2-7; 7 bases agree with TRBD1. Trimming removed 4 bases from V and 2 bases from J; junction bases left unmatched: 2. CDR1 and CDR2 from the germline V gene are MNHEY and SVGAGI. The CDR3 is 13 amino acids. This CDR3 reads CASSSDRPYEQYF. The CDR3 DNA sequence: TGTGCCAGCAGTTCGGACAGGCCCTACGAGCAGTACTTC.

This chain joins TRBV27 and TRBJ2-3; TRBD2 agrees at 12 bases. V was pared by 1 base and J by 5 bases, with 4 bases of the junction left unmatched. Germline V CDR1 and CDR2: MNHEY, SMNVEV (reference sequence). The CDR3 totals 16 residues. The CDR3 region is CASSLLASGGGDTQYF. DNA for the CDR3: TGTGCCAGCAGTTTATTGGCTAGCGGGGGGGGAGATACGCAGTATTTT.

The chain carries TRBV5-4 and TRBJ2-2; the match to TRBD2 covers 11 bases. V trimming: 4 bases; J trimming: 6 bases; junction bases outside the gene matches: 5. This CDR3 has 15 amino acids. Germline CDR1 and CDR2: SGHNT and YYREEE (reference sequence). As DNA, the CDR3 is TGTGCCAGCAGCAGTAGCGGGAGGGCAGCCGGGGAGCTGTTTTTT. It translates to CASSSSGRAAGELFF.

The V and J genes are TRBV5-1 and TRBJ2-3, with a possible D match to TRBD2 (5 bases). Germline V gene sequence: CDR1 SGHRS, CDR2 YFSETQ. With 4 bases removed from V and 0 bases from J, the gap between germline ends came to 18 bases. The CDR3 is 17 residues long. This CDR3 reads CASSPGRGFSSTDTQYF. The CDR3 nucleotides are TGCGCCAGCAGCCCGGGTCGGGGTTTTTCTAGCACAGATACGCAGTATTTT.

The chain couples TRBV7-6 to TRBJ2-3; D is undetermined. CDR1 is SGHVS, CDR2 FNYEAQ, per germline. This CDR3 region has 13 residues. Trimming pared 5 bases from V and 0 bases from J, leaving 6 bases between. The CDR3 DNA reads as TGTGCCAGCAGCCCTGGCAGCACAGATACGCAGTATTTT. This encodes CASSPGSTDTQYF. The entire variable domain, with the rest obtained from reference TRBV7-6 and TRBJ2-3, is as follows: GAGVSQSPRYKVTKRGQDVALRCDPISGHVSLYWYRQALGQGPEFLTYFNYEAQQDKSGLPNDRFSAERPEGSISTLTIQRTEQRDSAMYRCASSPGSTDTQYFGPGTRLTVL.

The rearrangement joins TRBV19 to TRBJ1-1; D is uncertain. CDR1 is LNHDA, CDR2 SQIVND, per germline (reference sequence). The CDR3 runs 14 residues. With 1 base removed from V and 4 bases from J, the gap between germline ends came to 10 bases. CDR3 sequence: CASSIVRVGTEAFF. DNA for the CDR3: TGTGCCAGTAGTATAGTAAGGGTTGGCACTGAAGCTTTCTTT.

The CDR3 DNA sequence: TGCGCCAGCAGCTTGGGACAGGGGGCTAAGGTTACAGATACGCAGTATTTT. Protein sequence: CASSLGQGAKVTDTQYF. This chain uses TRBV5-1 with TRBJ2-3; 10 nucleotides agree with TRBD1. The V gene end was trimmed by 0 bases and the J gene end by 3 bases; junction bases not matched to a gene: 7. The CDR3 totals 17 residues. CDR1 and CDR2 (germline): SGHRS, YFSETQ.

V is TRBV7-9 and J is TRBJ1-2; TRBD1 is a possible D gene (5 bases). The CDR3 runs to 13 residues. The germline V gene has CDR1 SEHNR and CDR2 FQNEAQ (reference sequence). Trimming took off 3 bases at V and 7 bases at J, with 12 bases between the two ends. Here the CDR3 reads CASSLSLGGGYTF. CDR3 in DNA: TGTGCCAGCAGCTTGTCCCTGGGGGGTGGCTACACCTTC.

CDR3 in amino acids: CASWRDSSTYEQYF. The CDR3 nucleotides are TGCGCCAGCTGGCGGGACAGCTCCACCTACGAGCAGTACTTC. The chain uses TRBV10-1 and TRBJ2-7, with a weak D call TRBD1 (7 bases). Germline V gene data show CDR1 as WNHNN and CDR2 as SYGVQD (reference sequence). The V end lost 8 bases, the J end lost 2 bases, and 16 bases lay between the germline ends. This CDR3 has 14 amino acids.

The chain recombines TRBV30 with TRBJ1-1, with D possibly matching TRBD1 (5 bases). In germline, CDR1 is GTSNPN, CDR2 SVGIG (reference sequence). V was trimmed by 3 bases and J by 0 bases, leaving 8 bases between them. The CDR3 has 13 amino acids. The chain's CDR3 is CAWRGGVNTEAFF. Written as DNA, the CDR3 is TGTGCCTGGAGGGGGGGAGTGAACACTGAAGCTTTCTTT.

The chain is built from TRBV12-5 and TRBJ2-7; 12 nucleotides line up with TRBD1. This CDR3 is built from 15 residues. Per the germline V gene, CDR1 is LGHNT and CDR2 is FRNRAP. Trimming took 2 bases from V and 4 from J; bases not matched to a gene: 3. The DNA of the CDR3 is TGTGCTAGTGGTTTGTGGGACAGGGGGCCGTACGAGCAGTACTTC. Its translation: CASGLWDRGPYEQYF.

This clone was seen once. This chain uses TRBV10-1 with TRBJ1-1; possibly TRBD1 for D (6 bases). The V end lost 1 base, the J end lost 6 bases, and 9 bases lay between the germline ends. Per the germline V gene, CDR1 is WNHNN and CDR2 is SYGVQD (reference sequence). This CDR3 region has 13 residues. In nucleotides, the CDR3 is TGCGCCAGCAGTGAGTACAGGGTATCTGAAGCTTTCTTT. This gives the protein CASSEYRVSEAFF.

The V gene is TRBV5-1, the J gene TRBJ2-7; the match to TRBD1 covers 7 bases. Germline lookup yields CDR1 SGHRS and CDR2 YFSETQ. The CDR3 has 14 amino acids. After removal of 4 bases from V and 4 bases from J, the junction contained 8 bases not matched to a gene. In DNA, the CDR3 is TGCGCCAGCAGCCCCGACAGGGCCCTTTACGAGCAGTACTTC. It translates to CASSPDRALYEQYF.

The V call is TRBV19, the J call TRBJ2-1; 8 bases match TRBD2. The V gene's germline CDR1 is LNHDA and CDR2 SQIVND (reference sequence). This CDR3 spans 15 amino acids. V was clipped by 6 bases and J by 1 base; unmatched bases: 5. CDR3 DNA sequence: TGTGCCAGTAGCGTACTAGCGGATTCCTACAATGAGCAGTTCTTC. It specifies CASSVLADSYNEQFF.

The chain recombines TRBV25-1 with TRBJ1-3, with D hard to call. CDR1 MGHDK and CDR2 SYGVNS come from the germline V gene. The V and J ends lost 0 bases and 8 bases respectively, with 2 bases between them. The CDR3 is 11 amino acids. Here the CDR3 reads CASSEYDTIYF. The CDR3 DNA is TGTGCCAGCAGTGAATATGACACCATATATTTT.

This chain connects TRBV27 to TRBJ2-6; 8 bases map to TRBD2. Germline CDR1 reads MNHEY; CDR2 reads SMNVEV (reference sequence). V was clipped by 7 bases and J by 2 bases; unmatched bases: 10. The CDR3 covers 17 residues. The CDR3 is CASTPSAGGPGANVLTF. The CDR3 DNA reads as TGTGCCAGCACTCCATCCGCGGGGGGCCCTGGGGCCAACGTCCTGACTTTC.

This clone was seen a single time. The chain is built from TRBV5-3 and TRBJ2-1, with 7 bases fitting TRBD2. TRBV5-3 is recorded as an ORF, its role being uncertain. Germline trimming cut 3 bases from V and 0 bases from J; bases unmatched to any gene: 6. CDR3 length: 16 amino acids. The CDR3 bases are TGTGCCAGAAGCTGGGGACTAACCAGCTCCTACAATGAGCAGTTCTTC. Protein sequence: CARSWGLTSSYNEQFF.

J is TRBJ1-2 and V is TRBV2, with D tentatively TRBD1 (5 bases). The V and J ends lost 6 bases and 7 bases respectively, with 18 bases between them. This CDR3 has 14 residues. The germline V gene has CDR1 SNHLY and CDR2 FYNNEI. DNA of the CDR3: TGTGCCAGCAGAGGGACGGGGAAGTGGGTTGGCTACACCTTC. Protein sequence: CASRGTGKWVGYTF.

This clone came up once. The chain uses TRBV7-9 and TRBJ2-5, with TRBD2 as a possible D gene (5 bases). The V gene lost 4 bases and the J gene lost 1 base, with 10 bases spanning the gap. CDR3 length: 14 residues. The germline CDR1 and CDR2 sequences are SEHNR and FQNEAQ (reference sequence). The CDR3 nucleotides are TGTGCCAGCAGCTCCCGGGGTTTCCAAGAGACCCAGTACTTC. Translation gives CASSSRGFQETQYF. Filled out from reference TRBV7-9 and TRBJ2-5, the complete variable domain reads DTGVSQNPRHKITKRGQNVTFRCDPISEHNRLYWYRQTLGQGPEFLTYFQNEAQLEKSRLLSDRFSAERPKGSFSTLEIQRTEQGDSAMYLCASSSRGFQETQYFGPGTRLLVL.